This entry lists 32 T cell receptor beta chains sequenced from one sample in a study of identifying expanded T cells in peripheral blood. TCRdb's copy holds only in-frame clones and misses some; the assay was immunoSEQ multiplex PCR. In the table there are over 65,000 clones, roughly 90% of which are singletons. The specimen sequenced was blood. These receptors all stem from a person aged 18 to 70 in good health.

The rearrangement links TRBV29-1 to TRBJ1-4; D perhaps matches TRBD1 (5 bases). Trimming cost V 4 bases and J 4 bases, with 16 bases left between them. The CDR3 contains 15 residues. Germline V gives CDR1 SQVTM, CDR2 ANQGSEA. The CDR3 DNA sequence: TGCAGCGTTGGGGGGGTTGAGAGCAATAATGAAAAACTGTTTTTT. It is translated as CSVGGVESNNEKLFF.

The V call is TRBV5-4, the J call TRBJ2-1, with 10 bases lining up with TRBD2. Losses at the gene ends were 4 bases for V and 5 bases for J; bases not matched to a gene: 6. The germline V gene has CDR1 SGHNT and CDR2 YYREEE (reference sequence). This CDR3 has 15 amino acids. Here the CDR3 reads CASSIIAGGDNEQFF. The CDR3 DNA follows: TGTGCCAGCAGCATCATAGCGGGGGGTGACAATGAGCAGTTCTTC.

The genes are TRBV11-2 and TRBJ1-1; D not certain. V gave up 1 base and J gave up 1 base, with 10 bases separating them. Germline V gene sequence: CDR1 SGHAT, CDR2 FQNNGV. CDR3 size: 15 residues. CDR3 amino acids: CASSLVLWGNTEAFF. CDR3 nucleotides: TGTGCCAGCAGCTTAGTCCTGTGGGGGAACACTGAAGCTTTCTTT.

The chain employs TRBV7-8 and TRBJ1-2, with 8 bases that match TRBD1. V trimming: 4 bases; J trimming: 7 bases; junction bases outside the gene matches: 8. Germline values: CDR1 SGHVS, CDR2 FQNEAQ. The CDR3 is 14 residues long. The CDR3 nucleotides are TGTGCCAGCAGCTCAAACTCCCAGGGGGCTGGCTACACCTTC. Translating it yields CASSSNSQGAGYTF.

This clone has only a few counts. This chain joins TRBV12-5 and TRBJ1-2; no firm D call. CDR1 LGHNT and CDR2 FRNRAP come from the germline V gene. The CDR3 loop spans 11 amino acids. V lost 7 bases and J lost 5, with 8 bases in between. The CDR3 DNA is TGTGCTAGTGATAGAGGTTATGGCTACACCTTC. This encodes CASDRGYGYTF.

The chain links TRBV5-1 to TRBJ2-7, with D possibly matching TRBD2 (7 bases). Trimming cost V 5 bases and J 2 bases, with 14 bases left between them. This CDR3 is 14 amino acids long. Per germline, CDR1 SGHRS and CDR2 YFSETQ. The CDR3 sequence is CASSRSGDTYEQYF. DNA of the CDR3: TGCGCCAGCAGTCGAAGCGGGGACACCTACGAGCAGTACTTC.

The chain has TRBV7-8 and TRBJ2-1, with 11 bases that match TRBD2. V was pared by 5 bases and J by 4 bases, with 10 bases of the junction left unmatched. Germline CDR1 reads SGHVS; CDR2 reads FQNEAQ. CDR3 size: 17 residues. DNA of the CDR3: TGTGCCAGCAGCCCCAGGACTAGCGGGTCAATTTACAATGAGCAGTTCTTC. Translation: CASSPRTSGSIYNEQFF.

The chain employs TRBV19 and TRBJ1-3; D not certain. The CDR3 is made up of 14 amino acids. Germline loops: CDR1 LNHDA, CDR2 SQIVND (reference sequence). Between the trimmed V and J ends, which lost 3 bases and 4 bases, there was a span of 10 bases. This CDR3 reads CASSIGSAGNTIYF. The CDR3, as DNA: TGTGCCAGTAGTATTGGCTCTGCCGGAAACACCATATATTTT.

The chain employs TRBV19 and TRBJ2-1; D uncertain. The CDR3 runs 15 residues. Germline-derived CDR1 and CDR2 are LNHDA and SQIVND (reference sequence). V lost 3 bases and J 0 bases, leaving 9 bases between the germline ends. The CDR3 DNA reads TGTGCCAGTAGTATCAGCCAGTCCTCCTACAATGAGCAGTTCTTC. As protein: CASSISQSSYNEQFF.

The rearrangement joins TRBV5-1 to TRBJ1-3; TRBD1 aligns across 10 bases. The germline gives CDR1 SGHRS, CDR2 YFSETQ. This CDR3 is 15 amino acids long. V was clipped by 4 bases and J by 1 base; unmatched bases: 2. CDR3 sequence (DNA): TGCGCCAGCAGCCGGACAGGGGGGTCTGGAAACACCATATATTTT. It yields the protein CASSRTGGSGNTIYF.

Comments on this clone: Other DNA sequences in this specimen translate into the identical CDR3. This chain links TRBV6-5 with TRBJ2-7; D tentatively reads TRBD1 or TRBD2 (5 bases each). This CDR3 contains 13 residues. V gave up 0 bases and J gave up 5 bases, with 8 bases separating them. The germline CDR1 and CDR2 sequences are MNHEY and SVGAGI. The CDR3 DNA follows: TGTGCCAGCAGTTACTCCCGGGGACACGAGCAGTACTTC. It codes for CASSYSRGHEQYF.

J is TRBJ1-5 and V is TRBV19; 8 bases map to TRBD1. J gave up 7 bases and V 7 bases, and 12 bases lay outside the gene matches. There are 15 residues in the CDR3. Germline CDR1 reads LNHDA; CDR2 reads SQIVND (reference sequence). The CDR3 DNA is TGTGCCAGTAAACCGATCAGGGGGCGCGCCCAGCCCCAGCATTTT. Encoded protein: CASKPIRGRAQPQHF.

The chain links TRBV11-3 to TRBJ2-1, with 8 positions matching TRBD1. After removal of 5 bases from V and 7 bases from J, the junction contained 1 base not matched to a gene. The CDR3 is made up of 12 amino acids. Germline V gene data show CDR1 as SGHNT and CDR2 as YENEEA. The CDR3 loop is CASSQGANEQFF. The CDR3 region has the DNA TGTGCCAGCAGCCAGGGGGCTAATGAGCAGTTCTTC.

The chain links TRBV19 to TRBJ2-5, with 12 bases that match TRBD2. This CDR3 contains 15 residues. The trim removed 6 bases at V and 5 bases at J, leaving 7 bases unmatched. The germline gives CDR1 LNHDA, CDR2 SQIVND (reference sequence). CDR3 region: CASSVLAGGGETQYF. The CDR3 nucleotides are TGTGCCAGTAGCGTACTAGCGGGGGGAGGGGAGACCCAGTACTTC.

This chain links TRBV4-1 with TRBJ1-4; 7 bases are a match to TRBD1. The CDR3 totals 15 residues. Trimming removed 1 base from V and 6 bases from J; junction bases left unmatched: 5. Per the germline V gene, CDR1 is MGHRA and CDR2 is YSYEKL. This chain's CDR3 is CASSQATGLDEKLFF. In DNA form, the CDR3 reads TGCGCCAGCAGCCAAGCGACAGGGCTTGATGAAAAACTGTTTTTT.

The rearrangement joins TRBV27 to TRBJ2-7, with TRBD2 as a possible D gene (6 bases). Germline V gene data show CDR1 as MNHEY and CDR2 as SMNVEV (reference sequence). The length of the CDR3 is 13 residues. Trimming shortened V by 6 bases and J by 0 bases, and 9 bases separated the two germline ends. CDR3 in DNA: TGTGCCAGCAGAACGGGAGACTCCTACGAGCAGTACTTC. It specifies CASRTGDSYEQYF.

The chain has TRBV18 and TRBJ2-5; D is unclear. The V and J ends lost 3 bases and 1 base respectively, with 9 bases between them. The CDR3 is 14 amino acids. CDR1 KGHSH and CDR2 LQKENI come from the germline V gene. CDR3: CASSPLAAQETQYF. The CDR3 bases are TGTGCCAGCTCACCCCTCGCAGCCCAAGAGACCCAGTACTTC.

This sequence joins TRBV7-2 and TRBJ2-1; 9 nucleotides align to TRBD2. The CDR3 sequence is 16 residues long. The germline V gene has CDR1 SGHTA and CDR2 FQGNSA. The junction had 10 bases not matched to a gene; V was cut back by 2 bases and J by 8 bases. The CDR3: CASSLWGSGSTYEQFF. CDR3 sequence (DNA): TGTGCCAGCAGCTTATGGGGTAGCGGGAGTACCTATGAGCAGTTCTTC.

This CDR3 is CAWSVEPTGPQHF. As DNA, the CDR3 is TGTGCCTGGAGTGTAGAGCCGACTGGGCCCCAGCATTTT. The chain uses TRBV30 and TRBJ1-5; D is undetermined. Trimming pared 0 bases from V and 9 bases from J, leaving 12 bases between. This CDR3 comprises 13 residues. The V gene's germline CDR1 is GTSNPN and CDR2 SVGIG (reference sequence).

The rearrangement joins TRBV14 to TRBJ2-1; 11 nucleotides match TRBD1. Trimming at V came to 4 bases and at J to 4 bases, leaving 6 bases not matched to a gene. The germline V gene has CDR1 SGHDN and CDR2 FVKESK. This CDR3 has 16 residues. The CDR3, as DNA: TGTGCCAGCAGCCTACTGGGGACAGGGGGTTACAATGAGCAGTTCTTC. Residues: CASSLLGTGGYNEQFF.

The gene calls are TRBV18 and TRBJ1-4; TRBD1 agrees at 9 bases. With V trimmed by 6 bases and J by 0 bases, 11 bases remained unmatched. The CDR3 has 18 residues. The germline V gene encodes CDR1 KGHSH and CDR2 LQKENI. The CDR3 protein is CASSPGQGRSATNEKLFF. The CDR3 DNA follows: TGTGCCAGCTCCCCGGGACAGGGCCGAAGTGCAACTAATGAAAAACTGTTTTTT.

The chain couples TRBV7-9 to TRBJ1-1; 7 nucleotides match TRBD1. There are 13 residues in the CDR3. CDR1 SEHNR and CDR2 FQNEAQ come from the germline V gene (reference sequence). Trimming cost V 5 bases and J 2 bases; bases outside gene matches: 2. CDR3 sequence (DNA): TGTGCCAGCAGCCAGGGGGGTAACACTGAAGCTTTCTTT. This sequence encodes CASSQGGNTEAFF.

The CDR3 DNA reads TGTGCCTGGAGTGTATTGGGCGGGAATGATCAGCCCCAGCATTTT. This sequence encodes CAWSVLGGNDQPQHF. The chain couples TRBV30 to TRBJ1-5; D call uncertain. This CDR3 region has 15 residues. Germline CDR1 and CDR2: GTSNPN and SVGIG (reference sequence). The V gene lost 0 bases and the J gene lost 5 bases, with 14 bases spanning the gap. Full variable domain (outside the CDR3, taken from reference TRBV30 and TRBJ1-5): SQTIHQWPATLVQPVGSPLSLECTVEGTSNPNLYWYRQAAGRGLQLLFYSVGIGQISSEVPQNLSASRPQDRQFILSSKKLLLSDSGFYLCAWSVLGGNDQPQHFGDGTRLSIL.

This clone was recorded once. The CDR3 spells CASKPGSNTEAFF. In nucleotides, the CDR3 is TGTGCCAGTAAGCCAGGGTCGAACACTGAAGCTTTCTTT. The chain joins TRBV7-8 to TRBJ1-1; a possible D gene is TRBD1 (5 bases). The germline V gene has CDR1 SGHVS and CDR2 FQNEAQ. The CDR3 loop spans 13 amino acids. The V and J ends lost 9 bases and 1 base respectively, with 12 bases between them.

The CDR3: CASSLEAEQYF. DNA of the CDR3: TGCGCCAGCAGCTTGGAAGCCGAGCAGTACTTC. The chain joins TRBV5-1 to TRBJ2-7; D call uncertain. The CDR3 is 11 amino acids. Germline CDR1 and CDR2: SGHRS and YFSETQ. The V gene lost 0 bases and the J gene lost 6 bases, with 4 bases spanning the gap.

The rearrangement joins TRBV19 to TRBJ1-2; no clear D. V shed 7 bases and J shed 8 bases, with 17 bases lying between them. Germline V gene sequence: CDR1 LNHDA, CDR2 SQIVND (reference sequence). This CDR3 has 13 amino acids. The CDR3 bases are TGTGCCAGTACCCCAGACCCCAGCGGGGGCTACACCTTC. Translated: CASTPDPSGGYTF.

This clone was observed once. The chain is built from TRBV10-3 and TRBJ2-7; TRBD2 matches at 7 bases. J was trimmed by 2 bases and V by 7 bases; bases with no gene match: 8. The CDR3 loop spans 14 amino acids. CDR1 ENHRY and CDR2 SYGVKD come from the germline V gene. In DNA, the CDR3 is TGTGCCATCAAAGGGCTAGCGGACACCTACGAGCAGTACTTC. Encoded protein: CAIKGLADTYEQYF.

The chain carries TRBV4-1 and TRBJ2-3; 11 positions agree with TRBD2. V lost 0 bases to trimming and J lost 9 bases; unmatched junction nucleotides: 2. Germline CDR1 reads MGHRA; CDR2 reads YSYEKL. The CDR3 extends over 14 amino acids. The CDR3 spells CASSQDGTSGTQYF. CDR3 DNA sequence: TGCGCCAGCAGCCAAGACGGGACTAGCGGCACGCAGTATTTT.

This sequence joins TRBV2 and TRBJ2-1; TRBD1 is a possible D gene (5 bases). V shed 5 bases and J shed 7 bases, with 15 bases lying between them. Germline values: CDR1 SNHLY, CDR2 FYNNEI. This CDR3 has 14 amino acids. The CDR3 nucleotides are TGTGCCAGCAGTTCATTTAGGGGTAGGAATGAGCAGTTCTTC. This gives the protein CASSSFRGRNEQFF.

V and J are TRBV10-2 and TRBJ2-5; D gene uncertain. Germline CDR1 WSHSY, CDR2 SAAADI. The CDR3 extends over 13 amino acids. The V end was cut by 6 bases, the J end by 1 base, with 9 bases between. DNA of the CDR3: TGCGCCAGCAGATTAGGGCCCCAAGAGACCCAGTACTTC. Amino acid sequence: CASRLGPQETQYF.

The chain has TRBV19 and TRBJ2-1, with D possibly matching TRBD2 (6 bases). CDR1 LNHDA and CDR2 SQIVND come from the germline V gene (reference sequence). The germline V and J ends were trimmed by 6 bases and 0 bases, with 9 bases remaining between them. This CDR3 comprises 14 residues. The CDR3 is CASRREPSYNEQFF. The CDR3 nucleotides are TGTGCCAGTAGACGGGAGCCCTCCTACAATGAGCAGTTCTTC.

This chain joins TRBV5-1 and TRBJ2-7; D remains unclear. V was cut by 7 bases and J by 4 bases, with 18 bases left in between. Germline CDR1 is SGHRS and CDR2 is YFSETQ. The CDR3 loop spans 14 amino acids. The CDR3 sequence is CASAIQDPSYEQYF. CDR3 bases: TGCGCCAGCGCAATTCAGGACCCCTCTTACGAGCAGTACTTC. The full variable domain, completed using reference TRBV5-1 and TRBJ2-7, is KAGVTQTPRYLIKTRGQQVTLSCSPISGHRSVSWYQQTPGQGLQFLFEYFSETQRNKGNFPGRFSGRQFSNSRSEMNVSTLELGDSALYLCASAIQDPSYEQYFGPGTRLTVT.